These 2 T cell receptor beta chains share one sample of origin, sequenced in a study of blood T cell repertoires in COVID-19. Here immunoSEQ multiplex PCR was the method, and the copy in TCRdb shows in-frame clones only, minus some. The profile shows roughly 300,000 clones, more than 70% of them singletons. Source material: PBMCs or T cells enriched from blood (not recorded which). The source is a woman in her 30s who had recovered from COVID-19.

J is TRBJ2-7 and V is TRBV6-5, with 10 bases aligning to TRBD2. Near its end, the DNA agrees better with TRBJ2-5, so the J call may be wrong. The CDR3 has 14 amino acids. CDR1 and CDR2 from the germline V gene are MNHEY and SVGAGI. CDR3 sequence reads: CASTMTSGFGTQYF. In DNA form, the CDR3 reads TGTGCCAGCACTATGACTAGCGGGTTTGGGACCCAGTACTTC.

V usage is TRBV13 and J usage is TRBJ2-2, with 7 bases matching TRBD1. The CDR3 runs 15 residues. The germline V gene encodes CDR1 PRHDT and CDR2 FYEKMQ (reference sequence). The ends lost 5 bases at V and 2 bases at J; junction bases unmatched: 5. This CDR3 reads CASSRGQINTGELFF. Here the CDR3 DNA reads TGTGCCAGCAGCCGGGGACAGATTAACACCGGGGAGCTGTTTTTT.